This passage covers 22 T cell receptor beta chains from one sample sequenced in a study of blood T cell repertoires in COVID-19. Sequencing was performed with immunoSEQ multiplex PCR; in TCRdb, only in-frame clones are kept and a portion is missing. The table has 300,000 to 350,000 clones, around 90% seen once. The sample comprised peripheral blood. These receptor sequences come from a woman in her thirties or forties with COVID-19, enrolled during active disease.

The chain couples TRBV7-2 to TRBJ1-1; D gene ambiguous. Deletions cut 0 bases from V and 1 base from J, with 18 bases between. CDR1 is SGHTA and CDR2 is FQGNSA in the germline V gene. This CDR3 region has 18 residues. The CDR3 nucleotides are TGTGCCAGCAGCTTAGCGAGAGGTCCCGGGAGAAGGAACACTGAAGCTTTCTTT. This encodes CASSLARGPGRRNTEAFF.

The CDR3, as DNA: TGTGCCAGCCTATATACTACCCAGGGAAACACTGAAGCTTTCTTT. Its translation is CASLYTTQGNTEAFF. The V call is TRBV4-2, the J call TRBJ1-1; D may be TRBD1 (5 bases). The CDR3 length is 15 residues. Trimming shortened V by 8 bases and J by 2 bases, and 18 bases separated the two germline ends. Germline V lookup: CDR1 LGHNA, CDR2 YNFKEQ.

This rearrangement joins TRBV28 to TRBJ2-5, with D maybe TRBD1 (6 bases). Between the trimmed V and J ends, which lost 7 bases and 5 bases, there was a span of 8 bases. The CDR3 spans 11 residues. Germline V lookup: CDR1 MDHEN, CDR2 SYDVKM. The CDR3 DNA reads TGTGCCAGCACAGACAGGGAGACCCAGTACTTC. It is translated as CASTDRETQYF.

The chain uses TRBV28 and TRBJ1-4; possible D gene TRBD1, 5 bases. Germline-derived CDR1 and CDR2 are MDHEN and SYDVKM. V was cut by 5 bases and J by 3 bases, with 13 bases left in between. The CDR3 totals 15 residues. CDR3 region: CASSAPGWSNEKLFF. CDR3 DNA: TGTGCCAGCAGTGCCCCAGGGTGGTCTAATGAAAAACTGTTTTTT.

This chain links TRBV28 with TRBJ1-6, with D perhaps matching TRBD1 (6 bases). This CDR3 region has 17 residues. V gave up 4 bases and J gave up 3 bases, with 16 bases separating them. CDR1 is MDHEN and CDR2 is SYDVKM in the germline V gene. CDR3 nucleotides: TGTGCCAGCAGTTCCCCCTTCGGACAGATCTATAATTCACCCCTCCACTTT. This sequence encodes CASSSPFGQIYNSPLHF.

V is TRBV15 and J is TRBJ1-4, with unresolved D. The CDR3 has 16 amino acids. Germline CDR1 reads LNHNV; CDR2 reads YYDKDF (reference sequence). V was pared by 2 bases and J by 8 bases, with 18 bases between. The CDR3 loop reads CATSRTTDSLREKLFF. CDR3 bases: TGTGCCACCAGCAGAACCACTGACTCTCTGAGGGAAAAACTGTTTTTT.

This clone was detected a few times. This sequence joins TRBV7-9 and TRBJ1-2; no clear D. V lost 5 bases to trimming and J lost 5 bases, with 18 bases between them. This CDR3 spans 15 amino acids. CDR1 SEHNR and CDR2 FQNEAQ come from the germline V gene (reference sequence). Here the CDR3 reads CASSQPRGLIYGYTF. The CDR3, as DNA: TGTGCCAGCAGCCAACCTCGGGGTTTAATTTATGGCTACACCTTC. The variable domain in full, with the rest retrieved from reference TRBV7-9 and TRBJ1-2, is DTGVSQNPRHKITKRGQNVTFRCDPISEHNRLYWYRQTLGQGPEFLTYFQNEAQLEKSRLLSDRFSAERPKGSFSTLEIQRTEQGDSAMYLCASSQPRGLIYGYTFGSGTRLTVV.

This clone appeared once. The CDR3 DNA is TGTGCCAGCAGCCCGGGACAGGCAAGTAACTATGGCTACACCTTC. Its protein product is CASSPGQASNYGYTF. This chain uses TRBV13 with TRBJ1-2; 8 bases align to TRBD1. This CDR3 is built from 15 residues. Trimming removed 5 bases from V and 1 base from J; junction bases left unmatched: 6. CDR1 and CDR2 (germline): PRHDT, FYEKMQ (reference sequence).

CDR3 in amino acids: CASTLGQGAGYTF. The CDR3 DNA follows: TGTGCCAGCACCCTGGGACAGGGGGCTGGCTACACCTTC. The J gene is TRBJ1-2, the V gene TRBV28; 12 nucleotides agree with TRBD1. The trim removed 7 bases at V and 7 bases at J, leaving 4 bases unmatched. CDR3 length equals 13 residues. Looked up from germline, CDR1 is MDHEN and CDR2 is SYDVKM.

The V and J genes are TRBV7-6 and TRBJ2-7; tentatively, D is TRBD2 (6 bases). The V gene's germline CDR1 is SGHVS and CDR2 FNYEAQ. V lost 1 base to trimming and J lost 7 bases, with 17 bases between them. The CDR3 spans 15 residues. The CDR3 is CASSLVSAGSGEQYF. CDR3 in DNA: TGTGCCAGCAGCTTAGTAAGTGCGGGGAGTGGTGAGCAGTACTTC.

The chain's CDR3 is CASRIQGTDGYTF. The CDR3, as DNA: TGTGCCAGCAGAATACAGGGCACGGATGGCTACACCTTC. The chain is built from TRBV5-6 and TRBJ1-2; D possibly corresponds to TRBD1 (6 bases). The CDR3 is made up of 13 amino acids. V lost 5 bases, J lost 6 bases, and 14 bases lay in between. CDR1 and CDR2 (germline): SGHDT, YYEEEE.

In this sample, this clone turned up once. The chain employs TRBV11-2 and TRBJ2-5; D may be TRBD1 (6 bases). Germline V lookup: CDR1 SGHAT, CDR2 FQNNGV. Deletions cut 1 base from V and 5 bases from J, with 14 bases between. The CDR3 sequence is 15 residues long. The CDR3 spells CASSLAGAWGETQYF. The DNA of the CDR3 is TGTGCCAGCAGCTTAGCAGGGGCCTGGGGGGAGACCCAGTACTTC. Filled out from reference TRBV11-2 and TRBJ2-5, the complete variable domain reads EAGVAQSPRYKIIEKRQSVAFWCNPISGHATLYWYQQILGQGPKLLIQFQNNGVVDDSQLPKDRFSAERLKGVDSTLKIQPAKLEDSAVYLCASSLAGAWGETQYFGPGTRLLVL.

CDR3 nucleotide sequence: TGCGCCAGCAGCGGGCGGGACTCACGCACAGATACGCAGTATTTT. Translated: CASSGRDSRTDTQYF. The genes are TRBV5-1 and TRBJ2-3; possibly TRBD2 for D (6 bases). This CDR3 has 15 amino acids. Trimming cost V 4 bases and J 1 base, with 13 bases left between them. Germline CDR1 and CDR2: SGHRS and YFSETQ.

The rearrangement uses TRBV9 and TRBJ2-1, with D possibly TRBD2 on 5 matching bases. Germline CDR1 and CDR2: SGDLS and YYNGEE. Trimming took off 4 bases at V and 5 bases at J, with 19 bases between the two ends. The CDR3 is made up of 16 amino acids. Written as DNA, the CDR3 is TGTGCCAGCAGCTCCTCCCTGCTGACTACTCACAATGAGCAGTTCTTC. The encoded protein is CASSSSLLTTHNEQFF. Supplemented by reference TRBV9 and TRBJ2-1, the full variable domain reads DSGVTQTPKHLITATGQRVTLRCSPRSGDLSVYWYQQSLDQGLQFLIQYYNGEERAKGNILERFSAQQFPDLHSELNLSSLELGDSALYFCASSSSLLTTHNEQFFGPGTRLTVL.

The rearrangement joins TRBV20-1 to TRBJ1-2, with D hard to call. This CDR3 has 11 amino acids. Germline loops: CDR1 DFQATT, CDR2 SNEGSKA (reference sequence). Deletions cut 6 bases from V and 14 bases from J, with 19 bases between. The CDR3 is CSAPWRELRTF. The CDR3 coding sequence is TGCAGTGCCCCCTGGCGGGAATTGAGGACCTTC.

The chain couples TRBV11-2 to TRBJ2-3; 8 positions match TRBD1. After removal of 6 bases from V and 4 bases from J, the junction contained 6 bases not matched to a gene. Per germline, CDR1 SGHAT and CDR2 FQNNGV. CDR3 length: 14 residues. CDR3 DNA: TGTGCCAGCAGGCCGACAGGGGTCCCAGATACGCAGTATTTT. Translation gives CASRPTGVPDTQYF.

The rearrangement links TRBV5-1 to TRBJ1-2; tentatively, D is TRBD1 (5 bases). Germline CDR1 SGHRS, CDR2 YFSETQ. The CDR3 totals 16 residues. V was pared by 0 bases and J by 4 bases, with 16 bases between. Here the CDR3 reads CASSLDHLAGGYGYTF. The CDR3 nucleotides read TGCGCCAGCAGCTTGGACCACCTCGCCGGGGGCTATGGCTACACCTTC.

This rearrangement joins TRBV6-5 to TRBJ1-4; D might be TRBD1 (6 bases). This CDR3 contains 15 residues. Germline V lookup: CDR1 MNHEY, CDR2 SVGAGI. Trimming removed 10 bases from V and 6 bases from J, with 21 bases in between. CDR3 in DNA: TGTGCCACAGCCCCCTGGGGGCAGAGCGATGAAAAACTGTTTTTT. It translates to CATAPWGQSDEKLFF.

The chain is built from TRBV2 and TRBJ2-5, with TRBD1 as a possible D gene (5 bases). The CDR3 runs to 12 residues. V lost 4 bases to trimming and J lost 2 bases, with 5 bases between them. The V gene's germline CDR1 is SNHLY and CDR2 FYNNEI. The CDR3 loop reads CASSAGQETQYF. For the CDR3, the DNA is TGTGCCAGCAGTGCAGGGCAAGAGACCCAGTACTTC.

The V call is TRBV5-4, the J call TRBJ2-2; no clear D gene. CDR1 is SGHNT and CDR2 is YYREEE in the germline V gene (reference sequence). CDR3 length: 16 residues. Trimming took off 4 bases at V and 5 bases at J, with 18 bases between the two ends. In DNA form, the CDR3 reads TGTGCCAGCAGCCGCCCTCCAGCGAGTGGAACCGGGGAGCTGTTTTTT. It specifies CASSRPPASGTGELFF.

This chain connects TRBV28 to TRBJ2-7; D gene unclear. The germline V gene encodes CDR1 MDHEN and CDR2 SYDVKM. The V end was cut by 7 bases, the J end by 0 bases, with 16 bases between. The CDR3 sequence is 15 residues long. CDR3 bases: TGTGCCAGCACCCTCCCCGAGCTGAGCTCCTACGAGCAGTACTTC. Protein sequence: CASTLPELSSYEQYF.

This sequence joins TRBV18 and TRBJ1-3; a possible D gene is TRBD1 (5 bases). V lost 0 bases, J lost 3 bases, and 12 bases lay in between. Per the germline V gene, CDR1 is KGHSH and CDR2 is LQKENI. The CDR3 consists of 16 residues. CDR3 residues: CASSPPWGESGNTIYF. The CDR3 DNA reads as TGTGCCAGCTCACCACCGTGGGGGGAAAGTGGAAACACCATATATTTT.